This TCR beta chain was found in a study of OX40 agonist ivuxolimab in advanced cancers. Looking at the study overall: The patients got ivuxolimab, which is an agonistic anti-OX40 (CD134) antibody. It was permissible to have had prior anti-PD-1, anti-PD-L1 or anti-CTLA-4 therapy, and about 40% had some.

In regard to this clone: As yet, its antigen is unknown.

Blood specimens came from baseline, cycle 4 day 1, and cycle 7 day 1. Broader study findings: Clonal expansion from baseline to week 6 occurred in both CD4+ and CD8+ T cells.

V was cut by 0 bases and J by 0 bases, with 8 bases left in between. CDR3 length: 15 amino acids. Germline V gives CDR1 LGHNA, CDR2 YNFKEQ. TCRdb's table, derived via immunoSEQ multiplex PCR, lists solely in-frame clones and lacks some. The repertoire holds tens of thousands of clones, with about 90% as singletons. The chain joins TRBV4-2 to TRBJ1-2; D unclear. This sample comprised CD4+ or CD8+ T cells sorted from blood, obtained in a trial of the OX40 agonist ivuxolimab. The TCR originated in an adult with an advanced solid tumor such as melanoma, head and neck, liver or kidney cancer. The CDR3 nucleotides are TGTGCCAGCAGCCAAGACCCCTTTCCTAACTATGGCTACACCTTC. This translates into CASSQDPFPNYGYTF.